The T cell receptor beta chain described here comes from a study of T cell repertoires in cytomegalovirus infection. The CDR3 has 14 amino acids. Germline V gene data show CDR1 as LNHDA and CDR2 as SQIVND (reference sequence). Trimming took 4 bases from V and 10 from J; bases not matched to a gene: 5. TCRdb used MiXCR to reprocess the reads, holding one entry per CDR3 protein. The table lists around 100,000 distinct CDR3 sequences, roughly a tenth of them singletons. This clonotype was seen at least ten times. Its antigen is currently unknown. This clonotype originated in a human donor in good health (CMV status not recorded). Some clones in this sample may be carry-over from other donors' samples. The V and J genes are TRBV19 and TRBJ1-4; TRBD1 aligns across 11 bases. Sequencing used PBMCs, sequenced either directly or after in vitro stimulation (not recorded which). CDR3 protein: CASSTDRGLSKLFF. CDR3 nucleotides: TGTGCCAGTAGTACGGACAGGGGGCTCTCAAAACTGTTTTTT.